A single sample is the source of the 17 T cell receptor beta chains below, sequenced in a study of cytomegalovirus exposure and HLA in healthy donors. The PCR used 60 Vbeta and 13 Jbeta primers. This table comes from immunoSEQ multiplex PCR, and its TCRdb copy is limited to in-frame clones, with some not included. The sample includes some 130,000 clones, about 85% of them seen just once. The sequenced sample consisted of PBMCs. All receptors derive from a boy aged 5-17 years in good health and CMV-seronegative.

This clone was detected only a few times. J is TRBJ1-4 and V is TRBV6-6, with D possibly matching TRBD1 (6 bases). Trimming shortened V by 8 bases and J by 4 bases, and 14 bases separated the two germline ends. Germline-derived CDR1 and CDR2 are MNHNY and SVGAGI (reference sequence). The CDR3 totals 14 residues. The CDR3 region is CASSRTALNEKLFF. The CDR3 DNA sequence: TGTGCCAGCTCCAGGACAGCCCTTAATGAAAAACTGTTTTTT.

V usage is TRBV9 and J usage is TRBJ2-7; tentative D call: TRBD1 (5 bases). The V gene's germline CDR1 is SGDLS and CDR2 YYNGEE. The CDR3 is made up of 14 amino acids. V was clipped by 1 base and J by 2 bases, with 10 bases between them. This CDR3 is CASSVKQEPYEQYF. The CDR3 DNA reads TGTGCCAGCAGCGTAAAACAGGAGCCCTACGAGCAGTACTTC.

CDR3 nucleotides: TGTGCCAGCTCACCACCGGGGGAGGGTATCACTGAAGCTTTCTTT. Protein product: CASSPPGEGITEAFF. The chain combines TRBV18 with TRBJ1-1; TRBD1 is a possible D gene (5 bases). Trimming stripped 0 bases from V and 4 bases from J, with 12 bases between. CDR3 length: 15 residues. The germline gives CDR1 KGHSH, CDR2 LQKENI.

The chain combines TRBV4-2 with TRBJ2-5, with a possible D match to TRBD2 (6 bases). CDR1 and CDR2 from the germline V gene are LGHNA and YNFKEQ. The CDR3 is made up of 16 amino acids. Trimming took 2 bases from V and 5 from J, leaving 18 bases between them. This chain's CDR3 is CASSQNPGDIVETQYF. The DNA for the CDR3 is TGTGCCAGCAGCCAAAACCCGGGAGATATAGTCGAGACCCAGTACTTC.

This clone has only a few counts. V usage is TRBV2 and J usage is TRBJ1-1; D unclear. V was pared by 5 bases and J by 3 bases, with 4 bases between. CDR1 SNHLY and CDR2 FYNNEI come from the germline V gene. This CDR3 comprises 11 residues. The CDR3 protein is CASSYYTEAFF. The CDR3 DNA reads TGTGCCAGCAGTTACTACACTGAAGCTTTCTTT. Filled out from reference TRBV2 and TRBJ1-1, the complete variable domain reads EPEVTQTPSHQVTQMGQEVILRCVPISNHLYFYWYRQILGQKVEFLVSFYNNEISEKSEIFDDQFSVERPDGSNFTLKIRSTKLEDSAMYFCASSYYTEAFFGQGTRLTVV.

This chain joins TRBV7-9 and TRBJ2-7; D not resolved. Deletions cut 4 bases from V and 5 bases from J, with 9 bases between. Germline loops: CDR1 SEHNR, CDR2 FQNEAQ (reference sequence). There are 12 residues in the CDR3. Here the CDR3 DNA reads TGTGCCAGCAGCTACCACACCGACGAGCAGTACTTC. This encodes CASSYHTDEQYF.

The chain links TRBV7-9 to TRBJ2-7, with a tentative D call TRBD1 (6 bases). The CDR3 runs 13 residues. CDR1 SEHNR and CDR2 FQNEAQ come from the germline V gene (reference sequence). V was clipped by 5 bases and J by 6 bases, with 14 bases between them. The CDR3 here is CASSQTGNLEQYF. The CDR3 coding sequence is TGTGCCAGCAGCCAAACAGGGAATCTCGAGCAGTACTTC.

The chain couples TRBV5-4 to TRBJ2-3; 8 bases line up with TRBD1. Losses at the gene ends were 3 bases for V and 5 bases for J; bases not matched to a gene: 2. Germline V gives CDR1 SGHNT, CDR2 YYREEE (reference sequence). The CDR3 has 13 amino acids. The CDR3 region has the DNA TGTGCCAGCAGCTCACAGGGGGGAGATACGCAGTATTTT. Residues: CASSSQGGDTQYF.

This clone was observed a single time. The chain's CDR3 is CASSLEPPTSGNAYEQYF. For the CDR3, the DNA is TGTGCCAGCAGCTTAGAGCCGCCGACTAGCGGGAACGCCTACGAGCAGTACTTC. V gene TRBV7-6 combines with J gene TRBJ2-7, with 11 bases matching TRBD2. Germline CDR1 reads SGHVS; CDR2 reads FNYEAQ. The ends lost 1 base at V and 2 bases at J; junction bases unmatched: 10. There are 18 residues in the CDR3. The full variable domain, completed using reference TRBV7-6 and TRBJ2-7, is GAGVSQSPRYKVTKRGQDVALRCDPISGHVSLYWYRQALGQGPEFLTYFNYEAQQDKSGLPNDRFSAERPEGSISTLTIQRTEQRDSAMYRCASSLEPPTSGNAYEQYFGPGTRLTVT.

This clone was detected only once. The J gene is TRBJ2-5, the V gene TRBV15, with 7 positions matching TRBD1. Near its end, the DNA agrees better with TRBJ2-7, so the J call may be wrong. This CDR3 region has 14 residues. Germline CDR1 and CDR2: LNHNV and YYDKDF (reference sequence). DNA of the CDR3: TGTGCCACCAGCATAGACAGGGCAGCCTACGAGCAGTACTTC. Amino acids: CATSIDRAAYEQYF.

The V and J genes are TRBV7-9 and TRBJ2-1; 7 bases are a match to TRBD1. This CDR3 region has 13 residues. With V trimmed by 6 bases and J by 15 bases, 14 bases remained unmatched. CDR1 is SEHNR and CDR2 is FQNEAQ in the germline V gene (reference sequence). CDR3 nucleotide sequence: TGTGCCAGCAGTCTAGAGGGGGCCAGAGGGCGGTTCTTC. It specifies CASSLEGARGRFF.

The rearrangement links TRBV30 to TRBJ1-1, with 7 bases fitting TRBD1. Trimming took 3 bases from V and 0 from J; bases not matched to a gene: 7. CDR1 is GTSNPN and CDR2 is SVGIG in the germline V gene (reference sequence). The CDR3 loop spans 15 amino acids. For the CDR3, the DNA is TGTGCCTGGAGAGTCGCCGGGACAGTGAACACTGAAGCTTTCTTT. Translation: CAWRVAGTVNTEAFF.

The genes are TRBV25-1 and TRBJ1-2, with TRBD1 identical over 7 bases. The junction had 9 bases not matched to a gene; V was cut back by 8 bases and J by 0 bases. CDR3 length: 15 residues. The germline V gene has CDR1 MGHDK and CDR2 SYGVNS. The CDR3 sequence: CASYGQGGPNYGYTF. For the CDR3, the DNA is TGTGCCAGCTACGGCCAGGGGGGTCCTAACTATGGCTACACCTTC.

V is TRBV11-2 and J is TRBJ2-1, with 7 bases matching TRBD1. V shed 2 bases, J shed 13 bases, and the junction held 8 bases outside the gene matches. Germline V CDR1 and CDR2: SGHAT, FQNNGV. The CDR3 is 13 residues long. CDR3 nucleotide sequence: TGTGCCAGCAGCTTAAAGTCCGCAGGGGGTCAGTTCTTC. Translating it yields CASSLKSAGGQFF.

The V call is TRBV14, the J call TRBJ2-7; D not resolved. The germline V gene has CDR1 SGHDN and CDR2 FVKESK. V lost 1 base and J 6 bases, leaving 13 bases between the germline ends. This CDR3 has 14 residues. This chain's CDR3 is CASSQAVVSLEQYF. In DNA, the CDR3 is TGTGCCAGCAGCCAAGCTGTCGTATCCCTCGAGCAGTACTTC.

This clone appeared a single time. The rearrangement uses TRBV14 and TRBJ2-4, with a tentative D call TRBD1 (5 bases). Trimming removed 3 bases at V and 1 base at J, with 7 bases between. This CDR3 has 14 residues. Germline V gives CDR1 SGHDN, CDR2 FVKESK. CDR3 sequence (DNA): TGTGCCAGCAGCCACCAGGGTGCCAAAAACATTCAGTACTTC. This codes for CASSHQGAKNIQYF.

This clone was counted a few times. This rearrangement joins TRBV5-1 to TRBJ1-1, with 7 bases aligning to TRBD1. This CDR3 has 13 amino acids. Germline V gene lookup returns CDR1 SGHRS and CDR2 YFSETQ. J gave up 5 bases and V 4 bases, and 5 bases lay outside the gene matches. CDR3 loop: CASSPTGRTEAFF. The CDR3 DNA reads TGCGCCAGCAGCCCGACAGGGCGGACTGAAGCTTTCTTT.